This TCR beta chain was retrieved from a study of blood T cell repertoires in COVID-19. The protocol was immunoSEQ multiplex PCR, while the TCRdb copy is restricted to in-frame clones and leaves out a portion. Of more than 250,000 clones listed, approximately 84% were seen once; the top ten hold around 7.8%. Germline lookup yields CDR1 KGHSH and CDR2 LQKENI. The CDR3 totals 18 residues. After removal of 3 bases from V and 0 bases from J, the junction contained 7 bases not matched to a gene. This sequence joins TRBV18 and TRBJ2-6; 8 nucleotides agree with TRBD1. Input material: peripheral blood. This TCR was recovered from a human donor in a cohort sampled during active COVID-19. CDR3 residues: CASSPATGASSGANVLTF. CDR3 nucleotides: TGTGCCAGCTCACCCGCGACAGGGGCCAGCTCTGGGGCCAACGTCCTGACTTTC.